Listed here are 8 T cell receptor beta chains from one sample, sequenced in a study of T cells in Graves' hyperthyroidism and ophthalmopathy (dated by TCRdb to the late 2010s). Library preparation used multiplex PCR. Instrument on record: Illumina HiSeq 2000. The TCR beta CDR3 regions were amplified from RNA transcripts. A first-round RT-PCR of the TCR CDR3 used the HTBI primer set with the Qiagen OneStep RT-PCR kit. The raw public data were reprocessed by TCRdb itself: fastp quality trimming at Q25, MiXCR clonotype calling, in-frame beta chains only. Rows with a matching CDR3 protein are joined into one entry that keeps the most common DNA and genes. Present in this sample are 500,000 or so distinct CDR3 sequences, 17% of which were seen just once. The ten largest clones add up to 17% of the sample. The sequenced material came from blood. The receptors come from a woman aged 18-30 years with Graves' ophthalmopathy.

This clonotype was picked up a small number of times. The chain carries TRBV27 and TRBJ1-4; 9 bases fit TRBD1. Germline V gives CDR1 MNHEY, CDR2 SMNVEV (reference sequence). The CDR3 loop spans 15 amino acids. Trimming removed 5 bases from V and 8 bases from J; junction bases left unmatched: 9. CDR3 loop: CASSALDRGEEKLFF. The DNA for the CDR3 is TGTGCCAGCAGTGCATTGGACAGGGGTGAAGAAAAACTGTTTTTT.

The table lists this clonotype with a few counts. The chain has TRBV6-2 or TRBV6-3 and TRBJ2-7; 16 nucleotides line up with TRBD2. V trimming: 5 bases; J trimming: 4 bases; junction bases outside the gene matches: 8. Germline V lookup: CDR1 MNHEY, CDR2 SVGEGT. The CDR3 is made up of 17 amino acids. CDR3 region: CASSTQGLAGGPYEQYF. The CDR3, as DNA: TGTGCCAGCAGTACCCAGGGACTAGCGGGAGGGCCTTACGAGCAGTACTTC.

This clonotype was detected a few times. The chain uses TRBV28 and TRBJ2-7; D tentatively reads TRBD1 or TRBD2 (5 bases each). In germline, CDR1 is MDHEN, CDR2 SYDVKM. The CDR3 is 11 residues long. The CDR3 DNA reads TGTGCGACGCGGGCAGGGTACGAGCAGTACTTC. Translation gives CATRAGYEQYF.

This clonotype was detected only a few times. This chain uses TRBV7-2 with TRBJ2-3; 13 nucleotides line up with TRBD2. J gave up 6 bases and V 1 base, and 19 bases lay outside the gene matches. Germline values: CDR1 SGHTA, CDR2 FQGNSA. CDR3 length: 21 residues. Here the CDR3 reads CASSLDRPLAGGIRDRDTQYF. DNA for the CDR3: TGTGCCAGCAGCTTAGACCGGCCACTAGCGGGGGGGATTAGGGATCGGGATACGCAGTATTTT.

V is TRBV19 and J is TRBJ1-2, with 7 bases aligning to TRBD1. CDR3 size: 13 residues. The germline gives CDR1 LNHDA, CDR2 SQIVND (reference sequence). V was clipped by 6 bases and J by 4 bases; unmatched bases: 5. CDR3 loop: CASSKGQIYGYTF. The DNA for the CDR3 is TGTGCCAGTAGCAAGGGACAGATCTATGGCTACACCTTC.

This clonotype was recorded at least ten times. The CDR3 loop is CASSELLAAMLAGNEQFF. CDR3 DNA sequence: TGTGCCAGCAGTGAGCTACTAGCGGCAATGCTCGCGGGCAATGAGCAGTTCTTC. The V gene is TRBV6-1, the J gene TRBJ2-1; 8 bases map to TRBD2. The CDR3 consists of 18 residues. V trimming: 3 bases; J trimming: 6 bases; junction bases outside the gene matches: 16. Germline loops: CDR1 MNHNS, CDR2 SASEGT.

This chain joins TRBV20-1 and TRBJ2-1; 9 nucleotides match TRBD2. CDR3 size: 14 residues. Per the germline V gene, CDR1 is DFQATT and CDR2 is SNEGSKA (reference sequence). V shed 1 base, J shed 5 bases, and the junction held 3 bases outside the gene matches. The CDR3 here is CSARGLAADNEQFF. The CDR3, as DNA: TGCAGTGCTAGAGGACTAGCGGCTGACAATGAGCAGTTCTTC.

This clonotype was detected ten times or more. Relative to the germline gene, one junction end is altered; a read error may explain this. This chain links TRBV5-1 with TRBJ2-3, with D hard to call. This CDR3 comprises 11 residues. The germline CDR1 and CDR2 sequences are SGHRS and YFSETQ. The CDR3 coding sequence is TGTGCCAGCAGCTTAGCCGATACGCAGTATTTT. This translates into CASSLADTQYF.